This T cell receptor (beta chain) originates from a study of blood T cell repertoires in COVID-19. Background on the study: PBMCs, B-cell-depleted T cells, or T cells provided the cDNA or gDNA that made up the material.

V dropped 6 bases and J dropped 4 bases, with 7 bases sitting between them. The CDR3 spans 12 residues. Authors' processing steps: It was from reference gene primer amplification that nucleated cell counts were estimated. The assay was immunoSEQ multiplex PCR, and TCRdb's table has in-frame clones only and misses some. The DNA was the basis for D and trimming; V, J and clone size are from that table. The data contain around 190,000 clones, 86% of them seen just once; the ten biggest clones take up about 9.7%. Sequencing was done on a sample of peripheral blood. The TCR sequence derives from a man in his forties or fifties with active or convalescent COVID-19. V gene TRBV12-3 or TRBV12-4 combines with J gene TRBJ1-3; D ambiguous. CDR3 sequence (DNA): TGTGCCAGCAGCTATTCCGGAAACACCATATATTTT. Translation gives CASSYSGNTIYF.